The 22 T cell receptor beta chains presented below share a single source sample, sequenced in a study of blood T cell repertoires in COVID-19. The assay was immunoSEQ multiplex PCR, and TCRdb's table has in-frame clones only and misses some. The data contain about 370,000 clones, about 87% of them singletons. Sequencing was carried out using peripheral blood. These receptor sequences come from a woman under 40 with COVID-19, enrolled during active disease.

This sequence joins TRBV19 and TRBJ2-1, with 7 positions matching TRBD1. The germline V gene has CDR1 LNHDA and CDR2 SQIVND (reference sequence). The CDR3 extends over 16 amino acids. Unmatched junction bases numbered 5, after V lost 3 bases and J lost 0 bases. The CDR3 DNA sequence: TGTGCCAGTAGTATCGGGACAGAGAGCTCCTACAATGAGCAGTTCTTC. Its protein product is CASSIGTESSYNEQFF.

Only one count was recorded for this clone. J is TRBJ1-6 and V is TRBV5-4, with 8 bases matching TRBD1. CDR1 is SGHNT, CDR2 YYREEE, per germline (reference sequence). V lost 3 bases and J lost 0; bases outside the gene matches: 5. CDR3 length: 17 residues. In DNA form, the CDR3 reads TGTGCCAGCAGCTCCAGGGGGCCGAGCTCCTATAATTCACCCCTCCACTTT. It encodes CASSSRGPSSYNSPLHF.

In DNA form, the CDR3 reads TGCGCCAGCAGCGCAGGGACAGGAAGCGAGCAGTACTTC. It encodes CASSAGTGSEQYF. The rearrangement links TRBV5-1 to TRBJ2-7, with 8 bases matching TRBD1. Germline CDR1 SGHRS, CDR2 YFSETQ. With V trimmed by 4 bases and J by 6 bases, 6 bases remained unmatched. The CDR3 totals 13 residues.

This chain joins TRBV18 and TRBJ2-7; D gene uncertain. Per the germline V gene, CDR1 is KGHSH and CDR2 is LQKENI. Trimming left V 6 bases short and J 0 bases short, with 6 bases between. The CDR3 length is 12 residues. CDR3 bases: TGTGCCAGCTCTCGCAGCTCCTACGAGCAGTACTTC. Amino acids: CASSRSSYEQYF.

This clone was detected a few times. This chain links TRBV7-9 with TRBJ2-7; 7 nucleotides agree with TRBD1. This CDR3 is built from 14 residues. CDR1 and CDR2 from the germline V gene are SEHNR and FQNEAQ (reference sequence). J lost 1 base, V lost 5 bases, and 5 bases had no gene match. The CDR3, as DNA: TGTGCCAGCAGCGTAACAGGGGCTTCCTACGAGCAGTACTTC. Protein sequence: CASSVTGASYEQYF. The whole variable domain, filled in from reference TRBV7-9 and TRBJ2-7, reads DTGVSQNPRHKITKRGQNVTFRCDPISEHNRLYWYRQTLGQGPEFLTYFQNEAQLEKSRLLSDRFSAERPKGSFSTLEIQRTEQGDSAMYLCASSVTGASYEQYFGPGTRLTVT.

This chain connects TRBV6-5 to TRBJ2-7, with 7 bases identical to TRBD1. CDR1 MNHEY and CDR2 SVGAGI come from the germline V gene. This CDR3 contains 12 residues. Unmatched junction bases numbered 4, after V lost 7 bases and J lost 4 bases. CDR3 DNA sequence: TGTGCCAGCACCGCGACAGGGTACGAGCAGTACTTC. Translating it yields CASTATGYEQYF.

The chain uses TRBV5-1 and TRBJ2-7, with D perhaps TRBD1 (5 bases). Looked up from germline, CDR1 is SGHRS and CDR2 is YFSETQ. The V end lost 5 bases, the J end lost 6 bases, and 18 bases lay between the germline ends. The CDR3 runs to 14 residues. The chain's CDR3 is CASSYTPGYGEQYF. In nucleotides, the CDR3 is TGCGCCAGCAGTTATACCCCAGGGTATGGCGAGCAGTACTTC.

Comments on this clone: A read error may account for a junction end that differs from germline. The CDR3 loop reads CASSSGLAAVKQYF. As DNA, the CDR3 is TGTGCTAGCAGCTCGGGACTAGCGGCGGTGAAGCAGTACTTC. This chain connects TRBV7-7 to TRBJ2-7, with 11 bases matching TRBD2. Germline lookup yields CDR1 SSHAT and CDR2 FNYEAQ (reference sequence). The CDR3 contains 14 residues. Drawing the rest from reference TRBV7-7 and TRBJ2-7, the complete variable domain is GAGVSQSPRYKVTKRGQDVTLRCDPISSHATLYWYQQALGQGPEFLTYFNYEAQPDKSGLPSDRFSAERPEGSISTLTIQRTEQRDSAMYRCASSSGLAAVKQYFGPGTRLTVT.

This chain links TRBV5-1 with TRBJ2-5; weak D call: TRBD1 (5 bases). V shed 3 bases and J shed 2 bases, with 11 bases lying between them. Germline V gene lookup returns CDR1 SGHRS and CDR2 YFSETQ. This CDR3 spans 14 amino acids. The CDR3 DNA reads as TGCGCCAGCAGCTATCGACAGAGTCAAGAGACCCAGTACTTC. The encoded protein is CASSYRQSQETQYF. The full variable domain, rest sourced from reference TRBV5-1 and TRBJ2-5, is KAGVTQTPRYLIKTRGQQVTLSCSPISGHRSVSWYQQTPGQGLQFLFEYFSETQRNKGNFPGRFSGRQFSNSRSEMNVSTLELGDSALYLCASSYRQSQETQYFGPGTRLLVL.

In this sample, this clone turned up a few times. This rearrangement joins TRBV7-3 to TRBJ2-5, with D tentatively TRBD1 (6 bases). Trimming took 5 bases from V and 5 from J, leaving 18 bases between them. The CDR3 contains 15 residues. The germline gives CDR1 SGHTA, CDR2 FQGTGA. The CDR3 region has the DNA TGTGCCAGCAGCCCCTCCCCCAGGGGCTGGGAGACCCAGTACTTC. It specifies CASSPSPRGWETQYF.

This rearrangement joins TRBV12-3 or TRBV12-4 to TRBJ2-7, with TRBD2 as a possible D gene (6 bases). The V end was cut by 6 bases, the J end by 4 bases, with 10 bases between. The CDR3 has 12 residues. CDR3 region: CASSPREYEQYF. The CDR3 DNA sequence: TGTGCCAGCAGCCCACGGGAGTACGAGCAGTACTTC.

The V gene is TRBV10-3, the J gene TRBJ2-7, with TRBD1 identical over 8 bases. In germline, CDR1 is ENHRY, CDR2 SYGVKD. J was trimmed by 6 bases and V by 6 bases; bases with no gene match: 4. The CDR3 runs to 12 residues. CDR3 protein: CAIRETGGEQYF. The CDR3 DNA sequence: TGTGCCATCAGGGAAACAGGGGGCGAGCAGTACTTC.

The chain combines TRBV18 with TRBJ1-2, with 10 bases aligning to TRBD1. Germline lookup yields CDR1 KGHSH and CDR2 LQKENI. The J segment lost 4 bases and the V segment lost 6 bases, leaving 5 bases of the junction unmatched. The CDR3 contains 14 residues. The CDR3: CASSPGTGAYGYTF. CDR3 DNA sequence: TGTGCCAGCTCGCCAGGGACAGGGGCCTATGGCTACACCTTC.

This chain links TRBV9 with TRBJ2-5; D ambiguous. The germline V and J ends were trimmed by 0 bases and 2 bases, with 11 bases remaining between them. Germline lookup yields CDR1 SGDLS and CDR2 YYNGEE. CDR3 length equals 15 residues. CDR3 protein: CASSVAGHVQETQYF. The CDR3 DNA follows: TGTGCCAGCAGCGTAGCTGGGCACGTACAAGAGACCCAGTACTTC. The whole variable domain, filled in from reference TRBV9 and TRBJ2-5, reads DSGVTQTPKHLITATGQRVTLRCSPRSGDLSVYWYQQSLDQGLQFLIQYYNGEERAKGNILERFSAQQFPDLHSELNLSSLELGDSALYFCASSVAGHVQETQYFGPGTRLLVL.

This chain joins TRBV10-3 and TRBJ2-3; D is perhaps TRBD2 (6 bases). This CDR3 is 15 amino acids long. Deletions cut 2 bases from V and 1 base from J, with 10 bases between. Germline CDR1 and CDR2: ENHRY and SYGVKD. The CDR3 DNA reads as TGTGCCATCAGTGAGCGGGAGAGGGGCACAGATACGCAGTATTTT. It translates to CAISERERGTDTQYF.

The chain recombines TRBV7-2 with TRBJ2-7; perhaps TRBD2 as D (6 bases). The CDR3 contains 14 residues. The V gene lost 1 base and the J gene lost 0 bases, with 7 bases spanning the gap. Germline V gives CDR1 SGHTA, CDR2 FQGNSA. The CDR3 spells CASSLGAGSYEQYF. CDR3 nucleotide sequence: TGTGCCAGCAGCTTAGGAGCGGGCTCCTACGAGCAGTACTTC.

The chain couples TRBV20-1 to TRBJ1-2, with no clear D. This CDR3 region has 11 residues. CDR1 DFQATT and CDR2 SNEGSKA come from the germline V gene (reference sequence). Trimming cost V 4 bases and J 4 bases, with 7 bases left between them. CDR3 in amino acids: CSAIAVYGYTF. CDR3 nucleotide sequence: TGCAGTGCTATAGCAGTCTATGGCTACACCTTC.

The chain carries TRBV5-1 and TRBJ1-1, with TRBD1 matching over 7 bases. Losses at the gene ends were 0 bases for V and 3 bases for J; bases not matched to a gene: 8. Germline-derived CDR1 and CDR2 are SGHRS and YFSETQ. This CDR3 is 16 amino acids long. The CDR3 region is CASSLGQGSADTEAFF. The CDR3 DNA follows: TGCGCCAGCAGCTTGGGACAGGGAAGTGCGGACACTGAAGCTTTCTTT.

The gene calls are TRBV6-5 and TRBJ2-1, with TRBD2 matching 11 bases. CDR1 is MNHEY and CDR2 is SVGAGI in the germline V gene. V shed 6 bases and J 9 bases; nucleotides not matched to a gene: 7. This CDR3 spans 14 amino acids. The CDR3 sequence: CASSVSGRASEQFF. In DNA form, the CDR3 reads TGTGCCAGCAGCGTTAGCGGGAGGGCGAGTGAGCAGTTCTTC.

This chain uses TRBV5-1 with TRBJ1-1; a possible D gene is TRBD1 (6 bases). The CDR3 contains 15 residues. The V end lost 0 bases, the J end lost 1 base, and 10 bases lay between the germline ends. Germline-derived CDR1 and CDR2 are SGHRS and YFSETQ. The CDR3 DNA sequence: TGCGCCAGCAGCTTGGAGGGGGGGCGGAACACTGAAGCTTTCTTT. It encodes CASSLEGGRNTEAFF.

The V and J genes are TRBV2 and TRBJ2-4, with 8 bases matching TRBD2. CDR3 length equals 16 residues. Per the germline V gene, CDR1 is SNHLY and CDR2 is FYNNEI. The V and J ends lost 6 bases and 1 base, in that order; junction bases with no gene match: 8. The CDR3 region is CASSRLSGKAKNIQYF. The CDR3 DNA reads as TGTGCCAGCAGCCGCCTTAGCGGGAAGGCCAAAAACATTCAGTACTTC. The full variable domain, its missing parts supplied by reference TRBV2 and TRBJ2-4, is EPEVTQTPSHQVTQMGQEVILRCVPISNHLYFYWYRQILGQKVEFLVSFYNNEISEKSEIFDDQFSVERPDGSNFTLKIRSTKLEDSAMYFCASSRLSGKAKNIQYFGAGTRLSVL.

This chain connects TRBV7-9 to TRBJ2-7, with 7 bases identical to TRBD2. V was pared by 5 bases and J by 7 bases, with 17 bases of the junction left unmatched. Germline V lookup: CDR1 SEHNR, CDR2 FQNEAQ (reference sequence). The length of the CDR3 is 16 residues. In nucleotides, the CDR3 is TGTGCCAGCAGCCCCCTGGGGAGGGCCGTGGAAGGAGAGCAGTACTTC. Its protein product is CASSPLGRAVEGEQYF.